The entry below describes one T cell receptor beta chain. The entry originates in a study of response to subunit inactivated influenza vaccine. TCRdb re-analysed the RT-PCR reads in MiXCR, keeping a single row per CDR3 protein. The sample yields about 530,000 distinct CDR3 sequences, approximately 12% seen once. V gave up 6 bases and J gave up 4 bases, with 10 bases separating them. CDR3 length equals 14 residues. Germline values: CDR1 MNHNS, CDR2 SASEGT. This sequence was found in a man in his forties or fifties who received an inactivated influenza vaccine. The material sequenced was PBMCs from blood, taken on the day of vaccination. This sequence joins TRBV6-1 and TRBJ2-6; possible D gene TRBD1, 6 bases. The CDR3 sequence is CASRQGYGANVLTF. The DNA of the CDR3 is TGTGCCAGCAGACAGGGTTACGGGGCCAACGTCCTGACTTTC.